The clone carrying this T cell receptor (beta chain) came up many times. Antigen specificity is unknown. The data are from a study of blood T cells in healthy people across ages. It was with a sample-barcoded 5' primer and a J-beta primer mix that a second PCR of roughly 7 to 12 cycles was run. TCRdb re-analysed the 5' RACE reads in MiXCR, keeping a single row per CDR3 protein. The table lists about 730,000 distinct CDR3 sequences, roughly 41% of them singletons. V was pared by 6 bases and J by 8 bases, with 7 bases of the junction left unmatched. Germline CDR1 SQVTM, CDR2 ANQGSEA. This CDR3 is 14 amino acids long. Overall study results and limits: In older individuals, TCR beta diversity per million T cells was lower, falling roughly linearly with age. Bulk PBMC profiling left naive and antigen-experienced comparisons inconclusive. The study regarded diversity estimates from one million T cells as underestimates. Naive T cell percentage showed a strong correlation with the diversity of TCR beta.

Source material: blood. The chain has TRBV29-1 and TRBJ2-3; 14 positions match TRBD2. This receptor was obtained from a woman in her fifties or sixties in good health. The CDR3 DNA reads TGCAGCGTGACTAGCGGGGGGGGCGCCGGTACGCAGTATTTT. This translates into CSVTSGGGAGTQYF.